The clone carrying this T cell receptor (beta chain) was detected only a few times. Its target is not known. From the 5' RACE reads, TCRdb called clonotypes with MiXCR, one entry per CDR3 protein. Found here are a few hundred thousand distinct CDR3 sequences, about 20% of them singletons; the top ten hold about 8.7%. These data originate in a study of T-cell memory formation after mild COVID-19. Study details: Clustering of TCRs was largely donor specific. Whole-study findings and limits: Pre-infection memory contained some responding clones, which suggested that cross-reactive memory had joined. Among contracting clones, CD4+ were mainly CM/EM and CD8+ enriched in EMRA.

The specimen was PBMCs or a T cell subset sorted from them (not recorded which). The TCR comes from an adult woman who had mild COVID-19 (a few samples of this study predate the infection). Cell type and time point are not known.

In DNA, the CDR3 is TGTGCCAGCCGTACAGCTGGGGCCAACGTCCTGACTTTC. Translated, it gives CASRTAGANVLTF. J is TRBJ2-6 and V is TRBV19, with no clear D. The CDR3 loop spans 13 amino acids. Trimming removed 9 bases from V and 2 bases from J, with 8 bases in between. Germline V gene data show CDR1 as LNHDA and CDR2 as SQIVND (reference sequence).